Listed here is a single T cell receptor (beta chain). Its specificity is unknown. An input of 0.5 to 1 ug of RNA was subjected to reverse transcription using random hexamers. TCR beta CDR3 was amplified by immunoSEQ multiplex PCR. This amplification extended across 54 Vbeta and 13 Jbeta segments. TCRdb re-analysed the immunoSEQ multiplex PCR reads in MiXCR, keeping a single row per CDR3 protein. The sample consists of approximately 150,000 distinct CDR3 sequences, 90% to 95% of them appearing once. Sequencing targeted TCR beta in T cells from blood (CD8+ and CD4+). Included as multiple sclerosis controls were treatment-naive patients who had stable or active relapsing-remitting disease. This record comes from a study of CD8 T cells in Susac syndrome. The germline gives CDR1 MNHEY, CDR2 SMNVEV (reference sequence). The CDR3 has 18 residues. V was pared by 3 bases and J by 6 bases, with 9 bases of the junction left unmatched.

Study-level points and caveats: The study's TCR sequencing and HLA analysis covered a relatively small number of individuals, and the study acknowledged this.

V is TRBV27 and J is TRBJ2-2; 14 bases match TRBD2. The sequencing input was CD4+ T cells from PBMCs. The TCR comes from a human donor with multiple sclerosis. CDR3 residues: CASSFSPRLAGGSGELFF. CDR3 DNA: TGTGCCAGCAGTTTCTCCCCCAGACTAGCGGGAGGGTCCGGGGAGCTGTTTTTT.